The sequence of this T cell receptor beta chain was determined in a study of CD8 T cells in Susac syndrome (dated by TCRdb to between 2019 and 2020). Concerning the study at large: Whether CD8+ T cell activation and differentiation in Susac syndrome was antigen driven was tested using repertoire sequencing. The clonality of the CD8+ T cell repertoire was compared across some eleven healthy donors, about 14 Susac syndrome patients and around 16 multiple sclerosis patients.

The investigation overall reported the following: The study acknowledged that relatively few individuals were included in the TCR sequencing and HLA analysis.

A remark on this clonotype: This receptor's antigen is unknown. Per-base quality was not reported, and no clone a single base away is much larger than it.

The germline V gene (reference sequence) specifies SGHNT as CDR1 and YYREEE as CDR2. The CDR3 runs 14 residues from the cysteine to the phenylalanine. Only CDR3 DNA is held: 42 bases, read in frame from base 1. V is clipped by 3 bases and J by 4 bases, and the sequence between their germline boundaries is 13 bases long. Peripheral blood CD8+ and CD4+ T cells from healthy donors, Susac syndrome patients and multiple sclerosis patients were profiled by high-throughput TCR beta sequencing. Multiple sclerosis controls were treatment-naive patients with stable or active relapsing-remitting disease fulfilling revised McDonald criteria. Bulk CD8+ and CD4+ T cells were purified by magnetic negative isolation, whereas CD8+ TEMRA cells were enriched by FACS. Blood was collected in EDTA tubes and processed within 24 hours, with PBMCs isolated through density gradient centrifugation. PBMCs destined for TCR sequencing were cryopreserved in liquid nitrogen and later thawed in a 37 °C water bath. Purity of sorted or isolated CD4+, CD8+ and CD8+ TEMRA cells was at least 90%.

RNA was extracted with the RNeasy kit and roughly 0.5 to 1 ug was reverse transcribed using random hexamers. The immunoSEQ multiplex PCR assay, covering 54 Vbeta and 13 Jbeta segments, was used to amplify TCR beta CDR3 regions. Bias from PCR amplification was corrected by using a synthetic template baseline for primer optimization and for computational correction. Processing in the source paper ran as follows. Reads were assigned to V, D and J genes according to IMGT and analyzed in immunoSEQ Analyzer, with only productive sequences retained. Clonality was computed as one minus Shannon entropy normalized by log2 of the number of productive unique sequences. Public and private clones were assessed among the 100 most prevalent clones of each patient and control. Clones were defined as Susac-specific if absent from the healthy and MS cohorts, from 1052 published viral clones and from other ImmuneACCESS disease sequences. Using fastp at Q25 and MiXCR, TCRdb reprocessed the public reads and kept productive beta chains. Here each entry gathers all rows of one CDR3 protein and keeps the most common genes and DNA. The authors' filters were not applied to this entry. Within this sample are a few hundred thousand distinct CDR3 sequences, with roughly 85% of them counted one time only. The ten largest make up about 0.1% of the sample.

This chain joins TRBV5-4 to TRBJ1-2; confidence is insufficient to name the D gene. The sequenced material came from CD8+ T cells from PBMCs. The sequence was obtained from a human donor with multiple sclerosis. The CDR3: CASSWIEGGYGYTF. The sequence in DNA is TGTGCCAGCAGCTGGATCGAGGGAGGCTATGGCTACACCTTC.